Presented here are 26 T cell receptor beta chains from one specimen sequenced in a study of T-cell reconstitution after alpha-beta-depleted transplantation in children. A TCRbeta library incorporating unique molecular identifiers was prepared. TCRdb re-called the PCR reads through MiXCR, storing one row per CDR3 protein. Altogether under 250,000 distinct CDR3 sequences are present, about 7% being singletons, with the ten largest covering about 5.9%. The material sequenced was PBMCs, taken before TCRalphabeta/CD19-depleted stem cell transplant. These receptors all come from a boy under 10 years old with acute lymphoblastic leukemia, due to receive a stem cell transplant.

The genes are TRBV7-2 and TRBJ2-5, with a weak D call TRBD2 (6 bases). Per the germline V gene, CDR1 is SGHTA and CDR2 is FQGNSA. The CDR3 is 15 residues long. With 0 bases removed from V and 3 bases from J, the gap between germline ends came to 11 bases. The CDR3 protein is CASSLAVWGEETQYF. DNA for the CDR3: TGTGCCAGCAGCTTAGCGGTTTGGGGGGAAGAGACCCAGTACTTC.

This clonotype was picked up a small number of times. The CDR3 DNA is TGTGCCAGCTCACCGGCGACTAGCGGAACCTACAATGAGCAGTTCTTC. Encoded protein: CASSPATSGTYNEQFF. V usage is TRBV18 and J usage is TRBJ2-1, with 9 bases fitting TRBD2. V trimming: 3 bases; J trimming: 2 bases; junction bases outside the gene matches: 5. Germline V gives CDR1 KGHSH, CDR2 LQKENI. CDR3 length: 16 residues.

In its sample, this clonotype was seen many times. V is TRBV28 and J is TRBJ1-4; unclear D gene. The V end lost 3 bases, the J end lost 7 bases, and 18 bases lay between the germline ends. Germline lookup yields CDR1 MDHEN and CDR2 SYDVKM. CDR3 length: 16 residues. CDR3 in amino acids: CASSFFGRTSGEKLFF. In DNA form, the CDR3 reads TGTGCCAGCAGTTTCTTTGGTAGGACCTCGGGTGAAAAACTGTTTTTT.

The table lists this clonotype with a few counts. The rearrangement uses TRBV9 and TRBJ1-2, with 11 bases fitting TRBD1. V was clipped by 4 bases and J by 7 bases; unmatched bases: 21. The germline V gene encodes CDR1 SGDLS and CDR2 YYNGEE. The CDR3 has 19 residues. The CDR3 is CASSFLRGTGGPFNSGYTF. The CDR3 nucleotides are TGTGCCAGCAGCTTCTTAAGGGGGACAGGGGGTCCTTTTAATAGTGGCTACACCTTC.

This clonotype occurred many times. A much more abundant neighbour one base away suggests this may be a read error. The chain combines TRBV5-1 with TRBJ2-3; D is possibly TRBD2 (6 bases). CDR1 is SGHRS, CDR2 YFSETQ, per germline. The CDR3 contains 18 residues. V shed 1 base and J shed 3 bases, with 21 bases lying between them. DNA for the CDR3: TGCGCCAGCAGCTTGAGTAAGGCGGGACGAATAGGGACAGATACGCAGTATTTT. Encoded protein: CASSLSKAGRIGTDTQYF. The full variable domain, rest sourced from reference TRBV5-1 and TRBJ2-3, is KAGVTQTPRYLIKTRGQQVTLSCSPISGHRSVSWYQQTPGQGLQFLFEYFSETQRNKGNFPGRFSGRQFSNSRSEMNVSTLELGDSALYLCASSLSKAGRIGTDTQYFGPGTRLTVL.

The sample holds many counts of this clonotype. This chain uses TRBV5-6 with TRBJ2-7; D is perhaps TRBD1 (5 bases). V was shortened by 2 bases and J by 0 bases, with 9 bases between the two germline ends. Looked up from germline, CDR1 is SGHDT and CDR2 is YYEEEE. CDR3 length equals 14 residues. CDR3 protein: CASSFQGSSYEQYF. The CDR3 DNA is TGTGCCAGCAGCTTTCAGGGCAGCTCCTACGAGCAGTACTTC.

This clonotype was observed many times. The J gene is TRBJ1-4, the V gene TRBV29-1; no clear D gene. Germline CDR1 reads SQVTM; CDR2 reads ANQGSEA. The CDR3 loop spans 11 amino acids. Trimming left V 3 bases short and J 5 bases short, with 4 bases between. This CDR3 reads CSVEKNEKLFF. CDR3 bases: TGCAGCGTTGAGAAGAATGAAAAACTGTTTTTT.

At least ten counts were recorded for this clonotype. The chain employs TRBV5-1 and TRBJ2-5, with 9 bases fitting TRBD2. The CDR3 sequence is 16 residues long. Unmatched junction bases numbered 8, after V lost 3 bases and J lost 2 bases. Per germline, CDR1 SGHRS and CDR2 YFSETQ. CDR3 sequence reads: CASSSSGNPRQETQYF. The CDR3 DNA reads TGCGCCAGCAGCTCTAGCGGGAATCCCCGACAAGAGACCCAGTACTTC.

This rearrangement joins TRBV4-3 to TRBJ2-4, with 15 bases aligning to TRBD2. The CDR3 contains 18 residues. V shed 1 base, J shed 9 bases, and the junction held 10 bases outside the gene matches. CDR1 is LGHNA and CDR2 is YSLEER in the germline V gene. The CDR3 DNA reads as TGCGCCAGCAGCCAAGCCCTAGGGACTAGCGGGAGGAAGAGCATTCAGTACTTC. This codes for CASSQALGTSGRKSIQYF.

The table lists this clonotype with a few counts. J is TRBJ2-7 and V is TRBV20-1; D not certain. The V gene lost 0 bases and the J gene lost 9 bases, with 18 bases spanning the gap. Germline lookup yields CDR1 DFQATT and CDR2 SNEGSKA (reference sequence). This CDR3 is 14 amino acids long. CDR3 residues: CSARDHRGTGGQYF. The CDR3 region has the DNA TGCAGTGCTAGAGATCACCGCGGTACGGGTGGGCAGTACTTC.

This clonotype was seen ten or more times. The V gene is TRBV29-1, the J gene TRBJ2-2, with 9 bases aligning to TRBD1. The CDR3 contains 13 residues. Germline CDR1 reads SQVTM; CDR2 reads ANQGSEA. Trimming took 7 bases from V and 3 from J; bases not matched to a gene: 3. The CDR3 protein is CSARQGDTGELFF. Written as DNA, the CDR3 is TGCAGCGCCCGACAGGGGGACACCGGGGAGCTGTTTTTT.

The chain recombines TRBV18 with TRBJ2-1; 11 bases are a match to TRBD2. Trimming removed 2 bases from V and 0 bases from J; junction bases left unmatched: 6. The CDR3 is made up of 18 amino acids. Germline assignment: CDR1 KGHSH and CDR2 LQKENI. In DNA form, the CDR3 reads TGTGCCAGCTCACCAGATTTAGCGGGAGGGCGCTCCTACAATGAGCAGTTCTTC. It translates to CASSPDLAGGRSYNEQFF. The complete variable domain, with remaining parts taken from reference TRBV18 and TRBJ2-1, reads NAGVMQNPRHLVRRRGQEARLRCSPMKGHSHVYWYRQLPEEGLKFMVYLQKENIIDESGMPKERFSAEFPKEGPSILRIQQVVRGDSAAYFCASSPDLAGGRSYNEQFFGPGTRLTVL.

This clonotype was recorded at least ten times. This sequence joins TRBV2 and TRBJ2-7; 11 nucleotides match TRBD2. The CDR3 length is 15 residues. Germline assignment: CDR1 SNHLY and CDR2 FYNNEI. Trimming at V came to 3 bases and at J to 3 bases, leaving 4 bases not matched to a gene. The CDR3 DNA sequence: TGTGCCAGCAGTGAGAGTACTAGCGGGAGCTACGAGCAGTACTTC. Residues: CASSESTSGSYEQYF.

This clonotype was counted ten times or more. This chain links TRBV3-1 with TRBJ2-1; D unresolved. Deletions cut 1 base from V and 12 bases from J, with 13 bases between. Germline assignment: CDR1 LGHDT and CDR2 YNNKEL (reference sequence). The CDR3 contains 13 residues. The DNA of the CDR3 is TGTGCCAGCAGCCAAGGGTCCCCCACGAGGCAGTTCTTC. It specifies CASSQGSPTRQFF.

This clonotype was counted many times. The CDR3, as DNA: TGCGCCAGCAGCATAGGACAGGGCGGCGGGGGGACCTCCTACAATGAGCAGTTCTTC. Translation: CASSIGQGGGGTSYNEQFF. The genes are TRBV5-1 and TRBJ2-1, with D perhaps being TRBD1 or TRBD2 (8 bases each). CDR1 is SGHRS, CDR2 YFSETQ, per germline. V was cut by 4 bases and J by 0 bases, with 23 bases left in between. The CDR3 is 19 amino acids. Complete variable domain (other parts from reference TRBV5-1 and TRBJ2-1): KAGVTQTPRYLIKTRGQQVTLSCSPISGHRSVSWYQQTPGQGLQFLFEYFSETQRNKGNFPGRFSGRQFSNSRSEMNVSTLELGDSALYLCASSIGQGGGGTSYNEQFFGPGTRLTVL.

This clonotype has ten or more counts. This chain uses TRBV7-9 with TRBJ2-3, with a possible D match to TRBD2 (6 bases). This CDR3 comprises 15 residues. V lost 11 bases and J lost 4, with 22 bases in between. The V gene's germline CDR1 is SEHNR and CDR2 FQNEAQ (reference sequence). The DNA of the CDR3 is TGTGCCCTCCCGGGCGGGGCCAGTGAAGCAGATACGCAGTATTTT. This sequence encodes CALPGGASEADTQYF.

This clonotype was seen many times. The chain recombines TRBV28 with TRBJ2-7; TRBD1 agrees at 7 bases. Germline V lookup: CDR1 MDHEN, CDR2 SYDVKM. The CDR3 runs to 16 residues. The trim removed 2 bases at V and 4 bases at J, leaving 11 bases unmatched. CDR3 loop: CASSLAPGQTSYEQYF. The CDR3 nucleotides read TGTGCCAGCAGTTTAGCCCCGGGACAGACTTCTTACGAGCAGTACTTC.

The chain employs TRBV11-2 and TRBJ2-7, with 7 bases lining up with TRBD2. Trimming removed 4 bases from V and 2 bases from J; junction bases left unmatched: 11. The CDR3 spans 16 residues. The germline CDR1 and CDR2 sequences are SGHAT and FQNNGV. Here the CDR3 reads CASSSRWLAATYEQYF. For the CDR3, the DNA is TGTGCCAGCAGCTCAAGGTGGCTAGCGGCAACCTACGAGCAGTACTTC.

The table lists this clonotype with many counts. The chain has TRBV6-2 or TRBV6-3 and TRBJ2-3; D might be TRBD1 or TRBD2, each matching 5 bases. Germline CDR1 reads MNHEY; CDR2 reads SVGEGT. Trimming took off 2 bases at V and 0 bases at J, with 12 bases between the two ends. This CDR3 is built from 16 residues. The CDR3 nucleotides are TGTGCCAGCAGTTACCCACGGGACGGAAGCACAGATACGCAGTATTTT. Amino acid sequence: CASSYPRDGSTDTQYF.

This clonotype has a count of ten or more. This rearrangement joins TRBV5-1 to TRBJ2-3, with D possibly TRBD1 on 5 matching bases. V lost 3 bases and J lost 0, with 11 bases in between. From germline, CDR1 is SGHRS and CDR2 YFSETQ. The CDR3 loop spans 15 amino acids. DNA for the CDR3: TGCGCCAGCAGCTGGCGACAGCCTAGCACAGATACGCAGTATTTT. Protein product: CASSWRQPSTDTQYF.

This clonotype turned up a few times. V gene TRBV29-1 combines with J gene TRBJ1-4, with D possibly TRBD1 on 6 matching bases. CDR3 length equals 13 residues. V was pared by 7 bases and J by 6 bases, with 15 bases between. Germline loops: CDR1 SQVTM, CDR2 ANQGSEA. This CDR3 reads CSAIQGGDEKLFF. DNA of the CDR3: TGCAGCGCAATACAGGGTGGCGATGAAAAACTGTTTTTT.

In this sample, this clonotype turned up many times. The rearrangement joins TRBV14 to TRBJ1-1; D is possibly TRBD1 (5 bases). Germline V CDR1 and CDR2: SGHDN, FVKESK. The CDR3 loop spans 14 amino acids. Trimming left V 8 bases short and J 0 bases short, with 13 bases between. CDR3 bases: TGTGCCAGCGGGCTCATGGGGGTGAACACTGAAGCTTTCTTT. It codes for CASGLMGVNTEAFF.

This clonotype occurred a few times. This rearrangement joins TRBV3-1 to TRBJ2-7; unclear D gene. V lost 1 base and J lost 1, with 5 bases in between. In germline, CDR1 is LGHDT, CDR2 YNNKEL (reference sequence). This CDR3 contains 13 residues. The CDR3 sequence: CASSQAQSYEQYF. In DNA, the CDR3 is TGTGCCAGCAGCCAAGCCCAGTCCTACGAGCAGTACTTC.

This clonotype occurred a few times. The chain couples TRBV11-2 to TRBJ2-2; TRBD2 is a possible D gene (6 bases). The CDR3 consists of 17 residues. Germline V gene sequence: CDR1 SGHAT, CDR2 FQNNGV. The V end was cut by 0 bases, the J end by 6 bases, with 17 bases between. The CDR3, as DNA: TGTGCCAGCAGCTTAGACGGCGGGAATACGGTGGCCGGGGAGCTGTTTTTT. Encoded protein: CASSLDGGNTVAGELFF. Full variable domain (rest looked up from reference TRBV11-2 and TRBJ2-2): EAGVAQSPRYKIIEKRQSVAFWCNPISGHATLYWYQQILGQGPKLLIQFQNNGVVDDSQLPKDRFSAERLKGVDSTLKIQPAKLEDSAVYLCASSLDGGNTVAGELFFGEGSRLTVL.

About this clonotype itself: A much larger clone differs by one base, so this may be a read error. This chain connects TRBV28 to TRBJ2-3; D gene unclear. CDR1 is MDHEN and CDR2 is SYDVKM in the germline V gene. The CDR3 loop spans 14 amino acids. The CDR3 loop reads CASSLGRLPDMQYF. The CDR3 DNA reads TGTGCCAGCAGTTTGGGTCGTTTGCCAGATATGCAGTATTTT.

The sample holds many counts of this clonotype. The chain has TRBV6-1 and TRBJ2-2; no definite D call. CDR1 and CDR2 (germline): MNHNS, SASEGT. The V end was cut by 6 bases, the J end by 5 bases, with 16 bases between. CDR3 length equals 15 residues. CDR3 region: CASSHERPKTGELFF. The CDR3 coding sequence is TGTGCCAGCAGCCACGAACGACCAAAAACCGGGGAGCTGTTTTTT.